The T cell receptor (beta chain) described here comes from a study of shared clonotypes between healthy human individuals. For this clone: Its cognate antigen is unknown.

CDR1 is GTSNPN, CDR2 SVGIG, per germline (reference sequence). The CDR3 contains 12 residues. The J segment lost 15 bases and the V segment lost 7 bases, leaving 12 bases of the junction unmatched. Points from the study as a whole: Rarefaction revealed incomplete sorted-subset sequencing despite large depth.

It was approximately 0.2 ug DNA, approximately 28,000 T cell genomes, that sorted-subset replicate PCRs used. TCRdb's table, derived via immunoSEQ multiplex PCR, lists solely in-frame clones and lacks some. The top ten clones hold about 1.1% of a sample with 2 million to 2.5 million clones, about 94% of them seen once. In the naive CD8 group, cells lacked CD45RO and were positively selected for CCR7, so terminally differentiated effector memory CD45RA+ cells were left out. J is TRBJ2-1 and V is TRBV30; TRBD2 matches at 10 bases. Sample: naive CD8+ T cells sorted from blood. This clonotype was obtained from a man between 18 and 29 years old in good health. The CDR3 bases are TGTGCCTTGAATGACGGTAGCGGGGGGTGGTTCTTC. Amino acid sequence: CALNDGSGGWFF.